Shown below are 13 T cell receptor beta chains from a single sample sequenced in a study of cytomegalovirus exposure and HLA in healthy donors. PCR was performed using 60 Vbeta and 13 Jbeta primers. Sequencing was performed with immunoSEQ multiplex PCR; in TCRdb, only in-frame clones are kept and a portion is missing. The table lists more than 250,000 clones, about 90% of them singletons. The sample taken for sequencing was PBMCs. The source is a woman aged 18-30 years in good health and CMV-seronegative.

The genes are TRBV7-3 and TRBJ1-1, with D tentatively TRBD1 (6 bases). V was pared by 6 bases and J by 5 bases, with 19 bases between. CDR3 length: 15 amino acids. Looked up from germline, CDR1 is SGHTA and CDR2 is FQGTGA. The CDR3 DNA is TGTGCCAGCAGACCCACAGGGATTGAGGAGACTGAAGCTTTCTTT. Protein: CASRPTGIEETEAFF.

This sequence joins TRBV5-1 and TRBJ2-5, with 7 bases that match TRBD1. This CDR3 comprises 15 residues. Germline values: CDR1 SGHRS, CDR2 YFSETQ. J lost 2 bases, V lost 4 bases, and 8 bases had no gene match. In nucleotides, the CDR3 is TGCGCCAGCAGCACAAAGGGACAGACTCAAGAGACCCAGTACTTC. It codes for CASSTKGQTQETQYF.

V usage is TRBV9 and J usage is TRBJ2-7; 9 bases are a match to TRBD1. The CDR3 has 16 amino acids. From germline, CDR1 is SGDLS and CDR2 YYNGEE. V shed 0 bases and J 13 bases; nucleotides not matched to a gene: 17. Here the CDR3 DNA reads TGTGCCAGCAGCGTAGGTTCGGGACAGGGAATCGGCTACCTATACTTC. It codes for CASSVGSGQGIGYLYF.

The rearrangement links TRBV14 to TRBJ1-1; unclear D gene. Germline values: CDR1 SGHDN, CDR2 FVKESK. The V gene lost 1 base and the J gene lost 3 bases, with 6 bases spanning the gap. CDR3 length: 13 residues. CDR3 DNA sequence: TGTGCCAGCAGCCAAGTACACCACACTGAAGCTTTCTTT. Its protein product is CASSQVHHTEAFF.

The chain has TRBV13 and TRBJ2-7; possible D gene TRBD1, 6 bases. V was trimmed by 3 bases and J by 5 bases, leaving 17 bases between them. The CDR3 is 15 amino acids. Germline assignment: CDR1 PRHDT and CDR2 FYEKMQ (reference sequence). Here the CDR3 reads CASSLRQAITDEQYF. The CDR3 coding sequence is TGTGCCAGCAGCTTGAGACAGGCGATTACCGACGAGCAGTACTTC.

The chain couples TRBV10-2 to TRBJ2-3; 14 nucleotides line up with TRBD2. Unmatched junction bases numbered 9, after V lost 3 bases and J lost 1 base. Germline V gene data show CDR1 as WSHSY and CDR2 as SAAADI. This CDR3 comprises 19 residues. CDR3 residues: CASSEGRLAGGPRTDTQYF. CDR3 in DNA: TGCGCCAGCAGTGAAGGTAGACTAGCGGGGGGGCCTCGCACAGATACGCAGTATTTT.

The rearrangement links TRBV13 to TRBJ2-3; TRBD2 matches at 15 bases. Germline-derived CDR1 and CDR2 are PRHDT and FYEKMQ (reference sequence). This CDR3 has 19 residues. V trimming: 1 base; J trimming: 1 base; junction bases outside the gene matches: 6. The CDR3 nucleotides read TGTGCCAGCAGCTTAGAACGGACTAGCGGGGGGGCAGGCACAGATACGCAGTATTTT. Residues: CASSLERTSGGAGTDTQYF.

In nucleotides, the CDR3 is TGTGCCAGCCGAGGACTAGCGGGGGCCCACTCCTACAATGAGCAGTTCTTC. Encoded protein: CASRGLAGAHSYNEQFF. The chain has TRBV27 and TRBJ2-1; TRBD2 matches 13 bases. The CDR3 has 17 residues. The germline V gene has CDR1 MNHEY and CDR2 SMNVEV (reference sequence). Trimming took 8 bases from V and 0 from J; bases not matched to a gene: 7.

The chain is built from TRBV6-5 and TRBJ1-1; D gene ambiguous. V was shortened by 4 bases and J by 1 base, with 16 bases between the two germline ends. There are 16 residues in the CDR3. Germline loops: CDR1 MNHEY, CDR2 SVGAGI. In DNA form, the CDR3 reads TGTGCCAGCAGTTCCCGCTGGAGGGAGCAGAACACTGAAGCTTTCTTT. This translates into CASSSRWREQNTEAFF.

This chain joins TRBV5-1 and TRBJ2-7; TRBD2 matches 9 bases. The CDR3 runs to 15 residues. Germline CDR1 reads SGHRS; CDR2 reads YFSETQ. J gave up 3 bases and V 4 bases, and 8 bases lay outside the gene matches. CDR3 nucleotides: TGCGCCAGCAGCCTTAATGGCGGGGGGGGCTACGAGCAGTACTTC. Translating gives CASSLNGGGGYEQYF.

J is TRBJ2-6 and V is TRBV5-1; TRBD1 might be the D (6 bases). CDR3 size: 17 residues. The germline V and J ends were trimmed by 3 bases and 0 bases, with 13 bases remaining between them. CDR1 and CDR2 from the germline V gene are SGHRS and YFSETQ. The chain's CDR3 is CASSWGLVPSGANVLTF. CDR3 bases: TGCGCCAGCAGCTGGGGGCTGGTACCCTCTGGGGCCAACGTCCTGACTTTC.

V is TRBV7-9 and J is TRBJ2-7; D not resolved. This CDR3 has 15 amino acids. Trimming removed 2 bases from V and 3 bases from J, with 14 bases in between. Germline V gene data show CDR1 as SEHNR and CDR2 as FQNEAQ (reference sequence). CDR3 nucleotide sequence: TGTGCCAGCAGCTTATTTACTACGCCCAACTACGAGCAGTACTTC. Residues: CASSLFTTPNYEQYF.

V and J are TRBV7-9 and TRBJ2-7; D is possibly TRBD2 (6 bases). Germline V gives CDR1 SEHNR, CDR2 FQNEAQ (reference sequence). V lost 3 bases, J lost 2 bases, and 11 bases lay in between. The CDR3 is made up of 14 amino acids. This chain's CDR3 is CASSFSGGPYEQYF. In nucleotides, the CDR3 is TGTGCCAGCAGCTTTTCCGGAGGGCCCTACGAGCAGTACTTC.